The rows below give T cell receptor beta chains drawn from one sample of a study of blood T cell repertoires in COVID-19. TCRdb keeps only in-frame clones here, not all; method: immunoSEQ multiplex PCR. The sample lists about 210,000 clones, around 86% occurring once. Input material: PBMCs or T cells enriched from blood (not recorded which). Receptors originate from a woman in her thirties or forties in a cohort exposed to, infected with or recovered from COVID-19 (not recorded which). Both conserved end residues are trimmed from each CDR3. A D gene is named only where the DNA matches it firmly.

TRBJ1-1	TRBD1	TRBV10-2	ASRGDREAF
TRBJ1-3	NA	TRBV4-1	ASSQESRGNGNTIY
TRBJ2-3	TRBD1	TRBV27	ASSHGQGTDTQY
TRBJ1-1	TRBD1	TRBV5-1	ASSTDRDRVNTEAF
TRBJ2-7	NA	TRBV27	ASSVTTGPTYEQY
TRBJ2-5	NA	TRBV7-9	ASSEMADFQETQY
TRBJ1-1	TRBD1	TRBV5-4	ASRQLTGGWTEAF
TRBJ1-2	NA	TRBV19	ASSIGRRYT
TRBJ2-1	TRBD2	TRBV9	ASSVGREQF
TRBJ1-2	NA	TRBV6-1	ASSEGGVGGYT
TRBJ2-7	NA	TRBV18	ASSKTRTYEQY
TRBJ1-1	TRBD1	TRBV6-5	ASRSGGGEAF
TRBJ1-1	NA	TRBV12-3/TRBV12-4	ASTPRGAEAF
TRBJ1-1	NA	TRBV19	ASIPRAEMNTEAF
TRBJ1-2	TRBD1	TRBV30	AWNPGGTGFYGYT
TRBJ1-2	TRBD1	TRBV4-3	ASSPSGTATYGYT
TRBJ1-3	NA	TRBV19	ASSFAGSGNTIY
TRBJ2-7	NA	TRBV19	ASSDRDNSYEQY
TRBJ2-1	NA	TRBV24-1	ATSDFGEINEQF
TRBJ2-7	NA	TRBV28	ASSLTGVGEQY
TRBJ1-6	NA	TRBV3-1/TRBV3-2	ASSQDVDTPLH
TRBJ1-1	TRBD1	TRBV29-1	SVEGDRGLNTEAF
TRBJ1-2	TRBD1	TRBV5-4	ASSEDRLYGYT
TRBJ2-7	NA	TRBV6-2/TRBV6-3	ASSRRTQPYEQY
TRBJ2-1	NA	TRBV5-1	ASSSATLARSYNEQF
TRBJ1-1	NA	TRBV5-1	ASSPGHNTEAF
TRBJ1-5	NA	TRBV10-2	ARCGGEGARVGQPQH
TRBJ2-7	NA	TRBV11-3	ASSLTTLAYEQY
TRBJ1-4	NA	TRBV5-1	ASSLRTATNEKLF
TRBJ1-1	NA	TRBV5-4	ASSSNPGMMNTEAF
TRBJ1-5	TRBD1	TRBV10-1	ATGTGTSNQPQH
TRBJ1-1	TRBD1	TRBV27	ASSSPGQVNTEAF
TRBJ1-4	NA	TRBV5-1	ASSQTQGGEKLF
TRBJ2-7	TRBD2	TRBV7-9	ASSPTPGGSTY